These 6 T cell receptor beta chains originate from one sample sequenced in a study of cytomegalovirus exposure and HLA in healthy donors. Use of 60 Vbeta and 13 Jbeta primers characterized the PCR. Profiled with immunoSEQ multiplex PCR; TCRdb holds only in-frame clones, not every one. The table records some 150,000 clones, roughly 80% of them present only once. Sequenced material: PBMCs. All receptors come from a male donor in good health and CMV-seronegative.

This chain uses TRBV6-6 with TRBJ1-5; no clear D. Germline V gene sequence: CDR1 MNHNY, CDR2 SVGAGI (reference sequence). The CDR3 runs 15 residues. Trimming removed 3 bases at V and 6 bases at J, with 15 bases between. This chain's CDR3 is CASSYEVGSGQPQHF. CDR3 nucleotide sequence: TGTGCCAGCAGTTATGAGGTTGGATCGGGTCAGCCCCAGCATTTT.

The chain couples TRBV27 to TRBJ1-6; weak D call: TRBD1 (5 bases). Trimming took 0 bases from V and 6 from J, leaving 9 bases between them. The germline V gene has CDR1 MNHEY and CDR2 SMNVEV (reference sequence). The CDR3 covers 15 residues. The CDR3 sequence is CASSLSQGINSPLHF. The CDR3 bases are TGTGCCAGCAGTTTATCCCAGGGAATTAATTCACCCCTCCACTTT.

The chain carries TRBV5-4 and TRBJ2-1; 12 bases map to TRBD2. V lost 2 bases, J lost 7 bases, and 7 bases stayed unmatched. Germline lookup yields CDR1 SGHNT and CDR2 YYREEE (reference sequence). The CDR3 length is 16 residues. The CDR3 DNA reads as TGTGCCAGCAGCTTAACTAGCGGGGGGAGGGGGAATGAGCAGTTCTTC. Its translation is CASSLTSGGRGNEQFF.

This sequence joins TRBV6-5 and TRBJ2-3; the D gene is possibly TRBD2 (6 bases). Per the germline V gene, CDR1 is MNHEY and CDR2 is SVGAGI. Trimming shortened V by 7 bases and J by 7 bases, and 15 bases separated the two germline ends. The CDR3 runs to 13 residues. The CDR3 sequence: CASKLIGGNTQYF. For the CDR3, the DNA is TGTGCCAGCAAATTAATCGGAGGGAATACGCAGTATTTT.

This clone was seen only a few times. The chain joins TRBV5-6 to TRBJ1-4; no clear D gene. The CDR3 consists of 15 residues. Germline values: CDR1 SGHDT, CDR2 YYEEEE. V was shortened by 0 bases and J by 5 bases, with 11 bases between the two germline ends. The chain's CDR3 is CASSLVPGSNEKLFF. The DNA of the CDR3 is TGTGCCAGCAGCTTGGTTCCGGGGTCGAATGAAAAACTGTTTTTT.

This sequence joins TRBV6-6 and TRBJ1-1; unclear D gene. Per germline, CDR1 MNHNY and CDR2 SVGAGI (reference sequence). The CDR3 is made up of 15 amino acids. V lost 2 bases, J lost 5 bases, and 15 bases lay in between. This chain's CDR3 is CASSYGVQAGTEAFF. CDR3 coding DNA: TGTGCCAGCAGTTACGGGGTCCAGGCGGGGACTGAAGCTTTCTTT.